This TCR beta chain was identified in a study of T cells in Graves' hyperthyroidism and ophthalmopathy (dated by TCRdb to between 2018 and 2021). Looking at the study overall: Peripheral blood samples were taken at initial diagnosis, before any treatment was given. Whether ophthalmopathy could be predicted prospectively was tested in an independent validation cohort made up of some 20 hyperthyroidism patients plus 17 patients who later progressed to ophthalmopathy. The 95 to 100 discovery patients were randomly split 7:3 into training and test sets. After blood sampling, hyperthyroidism patients were treated with methimazole at a starting dose of 30 mg daily, and ophthalmopathy patients were treated with high-dose intravenous methylprednisolone. To identify TCR V-J signatures that set the groups apart, the researchers used a discovery cohort of approximately 98 patients, made up of under 50 with Graves' ophthalmopathy and about 60 with stable Graves' hyperthyroidism. TCR Vbeta CDR3 sequencing of 130 to 150 peripheral blood samples (around 45 ophthalmopathy, 75 hyperthyroidism and roughly 17 progressor patients) is reported in the paper. In addition, the study compared T-cell repertoires in thyroid tissue and in blood from roughly 6 Graves' hyperthyroidism patients.

On the study overall, not on this receptor specifically: A 13 V-J signature model separated ophthalmopathy from stable hyperthyroidism, with 87.88% sensitivity and about 81% specificity in cross-validation and 80%/75% in testing. Blood samples also contained most of the expanded thyroid clonotypes (frequency above 0.001), which suggests that blood repertoires may reflect thyroid immune responses. In validation, the model predicted progression to ophthalmopathy with around 71% sensitivity and around 72% specificity, a median of roughly seven months before onset. Sample size was not statistically predetermined, and investigators were not blinded to group allocation.

Ophthalmopathy patients had moderately to severely active disease, Clinical Activity Score of at least 3, NOSPECS grade of at least 4, and duration under 3 months. The study excluded patients with uncontrolled infections, other autoimmune diseases, pregnancy or lactation. Diagnoses were established on the basis of clinical symptoms, serum thyroxine and TRAb, thyroid ultrasound, and orbital computed tomography. PBMCs were isolated from about 9.2 ml of fresh peripheral blood by Ficoll-Paque density gradient centrifugation. Total RNA was extracted with Trizol reagent, and quality was checked on an Agilent 2100 Bioanalyzer. This clonotype has only a few counts. Its antigen remains unidentified. Base-call qualities are not available, and no considerably larger clone is one nucleotide away. The TCR beta CDR3 regions were amplified from the RNA transcripts. The TCR CDR3 was subjected to a first round of RT-PCR using the HTBI primer set and the Qiagen OneStep RT-PCR kit. Libraries were constructed in a second round of multiplex PCR, after which size selection and purification were performed. Sequencing of the libraries was done on an Illumina HiSeq2000 using paired-end 100 bp reads. The paper's data handling went like this. SOAPnuke was used to process the raw data, removing reads that contained adapters or uncalled bases, had a mean Phred below 15, or lacked an exact match to the constant primer or identifier. High-quality paired reads were merged with COPE v1.2.5, and unique nucleotide sequences were defined as clonotypes. MiTCR v1.1 was used to align the clonotypes against IMGT TRBV, TRBD and TRBJ reference segments. The analysis included only V-J combinations with a frequency above 0.0001, which together covered around 99% of the repertoires. A TCS score was defined as the ratio between F50 (clonal expansion) and ExV (chaos), using BLOSUM62-based TCRdist between CDR3 peptides within each V-J. Welch's t-statistics and random forest reduced just over 500 V-J features to around 14, which were used in a naive Bayes classifier (R e1071). TCRdb trimmed public reads at Q25 via fastp, called clones via MiXCR and kept in-frame beta chains. Identical CDR3 protein sequences are pooled into one entry, listed with their most common genes and DNA. These V and J calls originate from TCRdb's pipeline instead of the authors' own analysis. The table for this sample lists 500,000 or so distinct CDR3 sequences; approximately 17% of them were counted only once. In total, the top ten clones hold 17% of the sample.

Sequences were obtained from blood. This receptor was obtained from a woman between 18 and 30 years old with Graves' ophthalmopathy.

Here is the DNA: TGTGCCAGCAGAGGAACCTCAACTAATGAAAAACTGTTTTTT. It specifies CASRGTSTNEKLFF. The V gene is TRBV6-1 and the J gene is TRBJ1-4; no D gene call is confident. The CDR3 holds 14 amino acids from the cysteine to the phenylalanine. Only CDR3 DNA is held: 42 bases, read in frame from base 1. CDR1 and CDR2 are read off the germline V gene as MNHNS and SASEGT. V is shortened by 6 bases, J by 0 bases, and the region joining them spans 8 bases.